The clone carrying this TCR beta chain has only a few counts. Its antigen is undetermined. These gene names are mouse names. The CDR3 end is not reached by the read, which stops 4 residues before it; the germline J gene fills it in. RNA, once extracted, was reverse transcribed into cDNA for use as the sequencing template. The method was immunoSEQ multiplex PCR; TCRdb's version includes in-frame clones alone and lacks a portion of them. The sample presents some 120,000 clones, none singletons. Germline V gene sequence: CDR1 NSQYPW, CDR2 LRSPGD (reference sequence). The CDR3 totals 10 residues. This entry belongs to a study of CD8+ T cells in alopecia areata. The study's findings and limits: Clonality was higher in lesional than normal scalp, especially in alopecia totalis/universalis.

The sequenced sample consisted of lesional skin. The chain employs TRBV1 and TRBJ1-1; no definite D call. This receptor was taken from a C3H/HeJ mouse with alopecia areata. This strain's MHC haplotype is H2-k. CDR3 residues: CTCSRQEVFF. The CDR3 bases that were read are TGCACCTGCAGTAGACAA.